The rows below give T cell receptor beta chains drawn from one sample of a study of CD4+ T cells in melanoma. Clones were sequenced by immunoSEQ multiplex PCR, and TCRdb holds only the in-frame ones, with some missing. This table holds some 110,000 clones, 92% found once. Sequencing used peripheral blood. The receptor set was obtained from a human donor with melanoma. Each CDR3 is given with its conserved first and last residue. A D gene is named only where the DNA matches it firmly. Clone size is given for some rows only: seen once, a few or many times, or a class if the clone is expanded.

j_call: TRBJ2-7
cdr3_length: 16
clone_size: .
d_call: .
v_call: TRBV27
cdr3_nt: TGTGCCAGCAGTTTCGAATTCGGGGACGGAGCCTACGAGCAGTACTTC
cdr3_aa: CASSFEFGDGAYEQYF

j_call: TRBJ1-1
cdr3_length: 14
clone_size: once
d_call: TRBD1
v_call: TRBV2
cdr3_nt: TGTGCCAGCAGTGAAGAACAGGGGGCCACGGGGGCTTTCTTT
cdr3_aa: CASSEEQGATGAFF

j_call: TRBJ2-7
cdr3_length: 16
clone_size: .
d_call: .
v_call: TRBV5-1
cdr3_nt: TGCGCCAGCAGCTTGTACAGCAGAAGTAGCTCCTACGAGCAGTACTTC
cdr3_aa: CASSLYSRSSSYEQYF

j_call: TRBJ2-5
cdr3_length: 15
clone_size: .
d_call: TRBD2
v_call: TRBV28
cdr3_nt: TGTGCCAGCAGTTACCGGGAGGGCCCTCGGGAGACCCAGTACTTC
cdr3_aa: CASSYREGPRETQYF

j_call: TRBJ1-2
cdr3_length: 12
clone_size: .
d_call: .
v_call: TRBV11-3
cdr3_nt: TGTGCCAGCAGCTTAGCGGTGGGGGTATCCTTCTTC
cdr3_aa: CASSLAVGVSFF

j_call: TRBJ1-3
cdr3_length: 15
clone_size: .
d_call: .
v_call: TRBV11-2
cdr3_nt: TGTGCCAGCAGCCTTCGCGCGAAGGGGGGAAACACCATATATTTT
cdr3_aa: CASSLRAKGGNTIYF

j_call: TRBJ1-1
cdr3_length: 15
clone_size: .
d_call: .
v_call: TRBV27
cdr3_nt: TGTGCCAGCAGTCCTACGAGGGTCCTTGGGACTGAAGCTTTCTTT
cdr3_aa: CASSPTRVLGTEAFF

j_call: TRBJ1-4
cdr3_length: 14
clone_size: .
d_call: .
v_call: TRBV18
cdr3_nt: TGTGCCAGCTCACCATATGAAGTTGGAGAAAAACTGTTTTTT
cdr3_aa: CASSPYEVGEKLFF

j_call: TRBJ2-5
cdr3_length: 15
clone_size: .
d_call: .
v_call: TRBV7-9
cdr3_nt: TGTGCCAGCAGCCCCGCCGGTGCGGCGGAAGAGACCCAGTACTTC
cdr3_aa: CASSPAGAAEETQYF

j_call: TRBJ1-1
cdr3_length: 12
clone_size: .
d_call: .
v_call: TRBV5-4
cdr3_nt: TGTGCCAGCAGCTACCGGGACTCCAAAGCTTTCTTT
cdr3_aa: CASSYRDSKAFF

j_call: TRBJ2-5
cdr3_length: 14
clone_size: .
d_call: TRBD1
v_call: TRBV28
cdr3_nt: TGTGCCAGCAAACATGGGGACAGAGGTGAGACCCAGTACTTC
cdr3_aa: CASKHGDRGETQYF

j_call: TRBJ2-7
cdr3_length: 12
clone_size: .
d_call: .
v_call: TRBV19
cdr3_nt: TGTGCCACCGGGGACGGGACCTACGAGCAGTACTTC
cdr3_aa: CATGDGTYEQYF

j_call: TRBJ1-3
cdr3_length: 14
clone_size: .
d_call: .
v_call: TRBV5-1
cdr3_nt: TGCGCCAGCAGTTACAGCAGCTCTGGAAACACCATATATTTT
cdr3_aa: CASSYSSSGNTIYF

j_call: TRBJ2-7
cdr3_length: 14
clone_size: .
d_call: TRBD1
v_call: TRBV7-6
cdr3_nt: TGTGCCAGCAGCCCAGGGGGAAGGTCCTACGAGCAGTACTTC
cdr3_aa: CASSPGGRSYEQYF

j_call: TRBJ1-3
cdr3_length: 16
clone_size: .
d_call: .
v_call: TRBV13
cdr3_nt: TGTGCCAGCAGCTTATGGGCAAAAGCTTCTGGAAACACCATATATTTT
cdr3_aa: CASSLWAKASGNTIYF

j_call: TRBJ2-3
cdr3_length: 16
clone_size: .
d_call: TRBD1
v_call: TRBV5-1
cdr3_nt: TGCGCCAGCAGCTTTAGGGGGCAGGGAATGACAGATACGCAGTATTTT
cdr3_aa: CASSFRGQGMTDTQYF

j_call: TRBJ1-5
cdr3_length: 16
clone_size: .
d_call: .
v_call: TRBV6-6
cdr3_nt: TGTGCCAGCAGTTCCCCCGGTTCGGGGCCGAATCAGCCCCAGCATTTT
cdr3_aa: CASSSPGSGPNQPQHF

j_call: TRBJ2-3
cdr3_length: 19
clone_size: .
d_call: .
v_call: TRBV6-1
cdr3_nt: TGTGCCAGCAGTGAACGGGGGACCTTAGACGGGAGATCGGCAGATACGCAGTATTTT
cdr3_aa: CASSERGTLDGRSADTQYF

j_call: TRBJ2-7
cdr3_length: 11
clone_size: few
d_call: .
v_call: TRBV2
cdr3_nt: TGTGCCAGCAGTGAAGGGGGCGAGCAGTACTTC
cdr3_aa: CASSEGGEQYF

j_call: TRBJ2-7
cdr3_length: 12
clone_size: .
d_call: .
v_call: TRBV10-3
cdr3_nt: TGTGCCATCAGTGGCGAGGGGTACGAGCAGTACTTC
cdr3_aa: CAISGEGYEQYF

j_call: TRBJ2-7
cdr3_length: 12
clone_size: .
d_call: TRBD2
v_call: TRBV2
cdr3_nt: TGTGCCTCCAAGCGGGGGACCTACGAGCAGTACTTC
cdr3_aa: CASKRGTYEQYF

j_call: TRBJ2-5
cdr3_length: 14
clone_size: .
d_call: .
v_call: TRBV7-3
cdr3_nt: TGTGCCAGCAGCCCACGGACCGCTCAAGAGACCCAGTACTTC
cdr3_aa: CASSPRTAQETQYF